This T cell receptor (beta chain) was recorded in a study of OX40 agonist ivuxolimab in advanced cancers. In this sample, this clone turned up once. The germline V gene has CDR1 SGHAT and CDR2 FQNNGV. Between the trimmed V and J ends, which lost 4 bases and 3 bases, there was a span of 16 bases. The CDR3 covers 15 residues. Method: immunoSEQ multiplex PCR; TCRdb's copy keeps in-frame clones and lacks some. The sample lists tens of thousands of clones, 85% to 95% occurring once. This chain uses TRBV11-2 with TRBJ2-7; TRBD1 might be the D (6 bases). Sequencing used CD4+ or CD8+ T cells sorted from blood, obtained in a trial of the OX40 agonist ivuxolimab. The sequence was collected from an adult with an advanced solid tumor such as melanoma, head and neck, liver or kidney cancer. The DNA of the CDR3 is TGTGCCAGCAGCTCTCCGACAGGAGAGTTCTACGAGCAGTACTTC. Its translation: CASSSPTGEFYEQYF. The entire variable domain, with the rest obtained from reference TRBV11-2 and TRBJ2-7, is as follows: EAGVAQSPRYKIIEKRQSVAFWCNPISGHATLYWYQQILGQGPKLLIQFQNNGVVDDSQLPKDRFSAERLKGVDSTLKIQPAKLEDSAVYLCASSSPTGEFYEQYFGPGTRLTVT.